This record looks at one T cell receptor beta chain sequence and its context. CDR3 length: 18 amino acids. V dropped 2 bases and J dropped 0; count of bases not matched to a gene: 10. Germline CDR1 and CDR2: ENHRY and SYGVKD. Original methodology: Scientists estimated how many nucleated cells there were by amplifying reference gene primers. The repertoire was sequenced with immunoSEQ multiplex PCR; TCRdb's copy has only in-frame clones and lacks some. V, J and clone size derive from that table, while D and trimming were established from the DNA sequence. This repertoire shows 130,000 to 150,000 clones, approximately 89% found once; its top ten account for less than 2%. This entry comes from a study of blood T cell repertoires in COVID-19. About the study: Material from acute and convalescent COVID-19 was sourced from the United States, Italy and Spain. The analysed material was cDNA or gDNA that came from T cells, B-cell-depleted T cells, or PBMCs.

This receptor was obtained from a woman aged 45-65 years with acute or convalescent COVID-19. Sequenced input: peripheral blood. The V and J genes are TRBV10-3 and TRBJ2-3, with TRBD1 identical over 8 bases. In DNA, the CDR3 is TGTGCCATCAGTGAGCAGCCGGGACAGGCGATTAGCACAGATACGCAGTATTTT. Translation: CAISEQPGQAISTDTQYF.